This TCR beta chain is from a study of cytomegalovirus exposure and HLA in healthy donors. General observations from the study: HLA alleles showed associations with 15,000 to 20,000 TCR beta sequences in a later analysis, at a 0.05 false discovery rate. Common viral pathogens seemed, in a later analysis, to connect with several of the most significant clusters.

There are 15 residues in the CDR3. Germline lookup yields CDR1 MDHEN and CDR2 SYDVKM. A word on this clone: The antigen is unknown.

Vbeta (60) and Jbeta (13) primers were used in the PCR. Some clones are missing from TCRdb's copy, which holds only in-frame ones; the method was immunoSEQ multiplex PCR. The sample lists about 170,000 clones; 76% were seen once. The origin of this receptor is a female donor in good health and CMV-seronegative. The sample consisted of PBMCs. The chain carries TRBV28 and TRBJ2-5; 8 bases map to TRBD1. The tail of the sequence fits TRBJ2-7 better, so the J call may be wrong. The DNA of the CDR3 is TGTGCCAGCAGTACCGCCGGGACAGGCACCTACGAGCAGTACTTC. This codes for CASSTAGTGTYEQYF.